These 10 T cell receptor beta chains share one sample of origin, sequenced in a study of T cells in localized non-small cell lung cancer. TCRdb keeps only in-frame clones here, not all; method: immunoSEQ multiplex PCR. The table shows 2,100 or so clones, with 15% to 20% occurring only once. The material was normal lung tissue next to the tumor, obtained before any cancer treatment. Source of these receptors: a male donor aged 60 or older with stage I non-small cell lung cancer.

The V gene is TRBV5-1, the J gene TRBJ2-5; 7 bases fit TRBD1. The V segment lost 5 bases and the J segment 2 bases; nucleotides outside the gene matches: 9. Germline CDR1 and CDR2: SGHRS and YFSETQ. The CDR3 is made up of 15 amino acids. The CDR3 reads CASRLTGTVQETQYF. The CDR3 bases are TGCGCCAGCAGACTAACCGGGACAGTACAAGAGACCCAGTACTTC.

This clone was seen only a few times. The CDR3 DNA reads as TGTGCCAGCAGGACGCAGGGGGGCCTCCAGGCTGTGAGCACAGATACGCAGTATTTT. This translates into CASRTQGGLQAVSTDTQYF. This chain links TRBV9 with TRBJ2-3; tentatively, D is TRBD1 (7 bases). CDR1 and CDR2 from the germline V gene are SGDLS and YYNGEE. The CDR3 sequence is 19 residues long. V was cut by 5 bases and J by 0 bases, with 25 bases left in between.

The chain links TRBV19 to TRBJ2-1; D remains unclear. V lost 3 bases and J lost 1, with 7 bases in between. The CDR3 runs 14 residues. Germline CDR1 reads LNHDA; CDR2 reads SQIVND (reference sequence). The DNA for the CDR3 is TGTGCCAGTAGTATTAGCCCTTCCTACAATGAGCAGTTCTTC. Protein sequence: CASSISPSYNEQFF.

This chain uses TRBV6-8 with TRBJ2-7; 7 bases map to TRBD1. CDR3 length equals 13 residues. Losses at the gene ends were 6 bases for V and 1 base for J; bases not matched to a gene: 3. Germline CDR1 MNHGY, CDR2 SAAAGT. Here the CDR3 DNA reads TGTGCCAGCAGGGGACAGAAGTCCTACGAGCAGTACTTC. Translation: CASRGQKSYEQYF.

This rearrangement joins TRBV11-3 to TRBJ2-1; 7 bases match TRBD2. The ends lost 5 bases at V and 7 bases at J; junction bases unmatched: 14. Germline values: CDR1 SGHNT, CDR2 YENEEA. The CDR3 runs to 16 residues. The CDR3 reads CASSPYGAGVLNEQFF. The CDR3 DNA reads TGTGCCAGCAGCCCCTACGGGGCGGGGGTTCTTAATGAGCAGTTCTTC.

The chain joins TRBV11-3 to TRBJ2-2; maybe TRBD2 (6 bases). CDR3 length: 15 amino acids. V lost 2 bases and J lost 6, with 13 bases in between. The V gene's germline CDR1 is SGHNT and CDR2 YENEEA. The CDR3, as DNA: TGTGCCAGCAGCTTACGACTGCGGGGATCCGGGGAGCTGTTTTTT. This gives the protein CASSLRLRGSGELFF.

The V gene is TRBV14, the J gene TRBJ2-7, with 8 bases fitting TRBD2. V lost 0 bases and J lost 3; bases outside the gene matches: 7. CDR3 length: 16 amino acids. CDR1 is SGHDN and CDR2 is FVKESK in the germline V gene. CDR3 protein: CASSQEWAGGFYEQYF. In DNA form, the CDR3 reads TGTGCCAGCAGCCAAGAGTGGGCGGGAGGATTCTACGAGCAGTACTTC.

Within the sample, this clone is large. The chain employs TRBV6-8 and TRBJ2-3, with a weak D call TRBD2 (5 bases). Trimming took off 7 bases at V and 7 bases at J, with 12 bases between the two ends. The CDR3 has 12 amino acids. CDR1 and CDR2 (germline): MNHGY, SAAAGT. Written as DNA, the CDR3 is TGTGCCAGCACTCTGACTATCAATACGCAGTATTTT. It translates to CASTLTINTQYF.

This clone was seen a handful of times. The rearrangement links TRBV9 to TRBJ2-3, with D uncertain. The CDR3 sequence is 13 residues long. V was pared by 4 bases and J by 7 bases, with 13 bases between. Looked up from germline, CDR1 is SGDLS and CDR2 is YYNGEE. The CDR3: CASSKDGFYTQYF. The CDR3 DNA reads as TGTGCCAGCAGCAAGGACGGTTTTTATACGCAGTATTTT.

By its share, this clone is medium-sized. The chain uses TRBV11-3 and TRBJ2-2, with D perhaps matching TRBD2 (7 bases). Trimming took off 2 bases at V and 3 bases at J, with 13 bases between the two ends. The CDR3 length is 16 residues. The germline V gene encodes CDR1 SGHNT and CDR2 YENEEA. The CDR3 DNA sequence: TGTGCCAGCAGCTTAAGCGGGACATGGGACACCGGGGAGCTGTTTTTT. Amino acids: CASSLSGTWDTGELFF.